This is a list of T cell receptor beta chains from one sample in a study of blood T cell repertoires in COVID-19. The protocol was immunoSEQ multiplex PCR, while the TCRdb copy is restricted to in-frame clones and leaves out a portion. The sample has around 310,000 clones; 70% to 90% are singletons. Sequenced sample: peripheral blood. These receptors were obtained from a woman between 50 and 59 years old with active or convalescent COVID-19. The CDR3 runs from the conserved cysteine through the conserved F or W. A D gene is named only where the DNA matches it firmly. Clone size appears in some rows only: once, few, many, or a class for an expanded clone.

cdr3_nt	cdr3_aa	d_call	v_call	clone_size	j_call
TGTGCCAGCAGCCAAGCAGAGGGGGTCGGGGAGCTGTTTTTT	CASSQAEGVGELFF	.	TRBV14	.	TRBJ2-2
TGTGCCAGCAGCTTAGTAACAGGGAGCAGGAGCTCCTACGAGCAGTACTTC	CASSLVTGSRSSYEQYF	.	TRBV7-2	.	TRBJ2-7
TGTGCCAGTAGTACCCGGACTAGCTGGCACTATGAGCAGTACTTC	CASSTRTSWHYEQYF	TRBD2	TRBV19	.	TRBJ2-7
TGCAGCGTTTTACAGGGGAGTAGCTCTGGAAACACCATATATTTT	CSVLQGSSSGNTIYF	TRBD1	TRBV29-1	.	TRBJ1-3
TGCGCCAGCAGCTTCACCCTAGCGGGAGAGTACAATGAGCAGTTCTTC	CASSFTLAGEYNEQFF	TRBD2	TRBV5-1	.	TRBJ2-1
TGTGCCAGCAGCTTAGGTCGTCCAGGGAAGAAAGACTATGGCTACACCTTC	CASSLGRPGKKDYGYTF	.	TRBV7-9	.	TRBJ1-2
TGTGCCAGCAGCTCTTTCGGACAGGGTAGGGAGACCCAGTACTTC	CASSSFGQGRETQYF	TRBD1	TRBV11-3	.	TRBJ2-5
TGTGCCAGCAGCCGTGACGGGGAGAGCTCCTACAATGAGCAGTTCTTC	CASSRDGESSYNEQFF	.	TRBV11-3	few	TRBJ2-1
TGCGCCAGCAGCTTGGACAGCGGTATGAACACTGAAGCTTTCTTT	CASSLDSGMNTEAFF	.	TRBV5-1	.	TRBJ1-1
TGTGCCAGCAGCCAGACTAGCGGCCACGAGCAGTACTTC	CASSQTSGHEQYF	TRBD2	TRBV4-2	.	TRBJ2-7
TGTGCCAGCAGTTTCGGACAGGGACGGGCCTATAATTCACCCCTCCACTTT	CASSFGQGRAYNSPLHF	TRBD1	TRBV5-6	once	TRBJ1-6
TGTGCCAGCAGCTTTAGCGAAGATCAGCCCCAGCATTTT	CASSFSEDQPQHF	.	TRBV7-8	.	TRBJ1-5
TGTGCCACCAGCATGCCGGGGGGGGGCGACTCCTACGAGCAGTACTTC	CATSMPGGGDSYEQYF	TRBD2	TRBV15	once	TRBJ2-7
TGTGCCAGCAGGGGGAGGGTAGGGACAGGGAGGTCACCCCTCCACTTT	CASRGRVGTGRSPLHF	TRBD1	TRBV28	.	TRBJ1-6